These 9 T cell receptor beta chains originate from one sample sequenced in a study of T cell changes during pregnancy in multiple sclerosis. Using immunoSEQ multiplex PCR, the repertoire was profiled, and TCRdb retains in-frame clones only, with some absent. The sample lists 40,000 to 45,000 clones; more than 85% were seen once. Sequencing was performed on CD4+ T cells from peripheral blood mononuclear cells, taken in the second trimester of pregnancy. These TCRs come from a female donor in good health, enrolled as a control in a pregnancy study.

The chain carries TRBV30 and TRBJ2-1; the D is unclear. In germline, CDR1 is GTSNPN, CDR2 SVGIG (reference sequence). CDR3 length: 13 amino acids. V lost 3 bases to trimming and J lost 6 bases, with 12 bases between them. The CDR3, as DNA: TGTGCCTGGAGCCGACTTACTGGCAATGAGCAGTTCTTC. Translating gives CAWSRLTGNEQFF.

The J gene is TRBJ2-3, the V gene TRBV7-9; D is unclear. The CDR3 runs 14 residues. Trimming removed 5 bases at V and 2 bases at J, with 11 bases between. Germline CDR1 is SEHNR and CDR2 is FQNEAQ (reference sequence). CDR3 in amino acids: CASSPQMSTDTQYF. CDR3 DNA sequence: TGTGCCAGCAGCCCCCAAATGTCCACAGATACGCAGTATTTT.

The V and J genes are TRBV5-1 and TRBJ2-5; tentative D call: TRBD1 (6 bases). Germline CDR1 SGHRS, CDR2 YFSETQ. Trimming took off 2 bases at V and 1 base at J, with 12 bases between the two ends. The CDR3 contains 15 residues. CDR3 sequence: CASSLQGALQETQYF. CDR3 nucleotides: TGCGCCAGCAGCTTACAGGGCGCTCTCCAAGAGACCCAGTACTTC.

The genes are TRBV18 and TRBJ2-5, with TRBD2 matching over 7 bases. The germline gives CDR1 KGHSH, CDR2 LQKENI. This CDR3 has 13 amino acids. The junction had 2 bases not matched to a gene; V was cut back by 6 bases and J by 1 base. Here the CDR3 reads CASSGTIQETQYF. The CDR3 DNA is TGTGCCAGCTCCGGGACTATCCAAGAGACCCAGTACTTC.

The chain employs TRBV5-1 and TRBJ2-1; 8 bases align to TRBD2. Germline trimming cut 4 bases from V and 4 bases from J; bases unmatched to any gene: 7. This CDR3 has 15 amino acids. CDR1 and CDR2 (germline): SGHRS, YFSETQ. The CDR3 DNA reads as TGCGCCAGCAGCACAACTAGCGGAGTATACAATGAGCAGTTCTTC. Amino acid sequence: CASSTTSGVYNEQFF.

The chain uses TRBV6-6 and TRBJ2-7, with TRBD2 matching 12 bases. Trimming at V came to 4 bases and at J to 3 bases, leaving 4 bases not matched to a gene. Germline CDR1 MNHNY, CDR2 SVGAGI (reference sequence). This CDR3 comprises 15 residues. The CDR3 region has the DNA TGTGCCAGCAGTTCGGGACTAGCGGGTGGCTACGAGCAGTACTTC. Translated, it gives CASSSGLAGGYEQYF.

The chain links TRBV27 to TRBJ1-4; D is ambiguous. CDR3 size: 13 residues. Germline loops: CDR1 MNHEY, CDR2 SMNVEV (reference sequence). Trimming stripped 5 bases from V and 4 bases from J, with 8 bases between. The CDR3 bases are TGTGCCAGCAGTAGAGGGTATAATGAAAAACTGTTTTTT. Translation: CASSRGYNEKLFF. Filled out from reference TRBV27 and TRBJ1-4, the complete variable domain reads EAQVTQNPRYLITVTGKKLTVTCSQNMNHEYMSWYRQDPGLGLRQIYYSMNVEVTDKGDVPEGYKVSRKEKRNFPLILESPSPNQTSLYFCASSRGYNEKLFFGSGTQLSVL.

The rearrangement links TRBV6-5 to TRBJ2-7; tentative D call: TRBD1 (6 bases). Trimming removed 0 bases at V and 2 bases at J, with 11 bases between. From germline, CDR1 is MNHEY and CDR2 SVGAGI. The CDR3 is 15 residues long. The CDR3 DNA follows: TGTGCCAGCAGTTACTCGGGGGCGGAAGCCTACGAGCAGTACTTC. Amino acids: CASSYSGAEAYEQYF.

This clone was counted once. The rearrangement joins TRBV7-3 to TRBJ2-5; D might be TRBD1 (5 bases). Germline-derived CDR1 and CDR2 are SGHTA and FQGTGA. Between the trimmed V and J ends, which lost 5 bases and 4 bases, there was a span of 11 bases. The CDR3 covers 13 residues. The CDR3 nucleotides are TGTGCCAGCAGCCCCGACAGAGGAGAGACCCAGTACTTC. Residues: CASSPDRGETQYF.